These 15 T cell receptor beta chains share one sample of origin, sequenced in a study of cytotoxic CD8 clonotypes in ibrutinib-treated CLL (dated by TCRdb to the early 2020s). Libraries came from the immunoSEQ multiplex PCR assay. The immuneACCESS repertoire file appears here via TCRdb, limited to in-frame rearrangements. These files lack a portion of the clones; in checked studies, under half of the deficit traces to unresolved V genes, and the cause of the others is not known. This sample is represented by hundreds of thousands of clones; 60% to 80% of them were singletons. Together, the top ten hold roughly 6.3% of the sample. The specimen was PBMCs, collected after 36 months of ibrutinib treatment. These TCRs come from a human donor with chronic lymphocytic leukemia.

The chain is built from TRBV6-1 and TRBJ2-1; D not resolved. Trimming pared 4 bases from V and 8 bases from J, leaving 12 bases between. The CDR3 covers 13 residues. Germline lookup yields CDR1 MNHNS and CDR2 SASEGT. The CDR3 DNA reads as TGTGCCAGCAGTGGCCCGGGCAGCTATGAGCAGTTCTTC. It is translated as CASSGPGSYEQFF.

This chain connects TRBV18 to TRBJ2-1; D not certain. Germline assignment: CDR1 KGHSH and CDR2 LQKENI. The CDR3 has 16 amino acids. V was trimmed by 0 bases and J by 7 bases, leaving 16 bases between them. CDR3 in amino acids: CASSPPLLESLNEQFF. CDR3 sequence (DNA): TGTGCCAGCTCACCACCTTTACTGGAATCCTTGAATGAGCAGTTCTTC.

This chain uses TRBV11-2 with TRBJ1-4; the D is unclear. Deletions cut 1 base from V and 0 bases from J, with 9 bases between. CDR3 length: 16 amino acids. In germline, CDR1 is SGHAT, CDR2 FQNNGV. CDR3 in DNA: TGTGCCAGCAGCTTAGTCGCGCTACCAACTAATGAAAAACTGTTTTTT. This sequence encodes CASSLVALPTNEKLFF.

This clone was counted a few times. The rearrangement joins TRBV7-3 to TRBJ2-3; 14 bases map to TRBD2. CDR1 and CDR2 from the germline V gene are SGHTA and FQGTGA. The CDR3 contains 17 residues. Trimming cost V 4 bases and J 3 bases; bases outside gene matches: 6. CDR3 protein: CASSSRLAGGPTDTQYF. CDR3 in DNA: TGTGCCAGCAGCTCCCGACTAGCGGGGGGGCCTACAGATACGCAGTATTTT.

This chain connects TRBV4-1 to TRBJ2-7; no clear D gene. CDR3 length equals 15 residues. Germline V gene data show CDR1 as MGHRA and CDR2 as YSYEKL. Trimming left V 1 base short and J 0 bases short, with 10 bases between. CDR3 in DNA: TGCGCCAGCAGCCAAGTGCCAGGCGCCTCCTACGAGCAGTACTTC. This gives the protein CASSQVPGASYEQYF.

This clone was seen more than once but under ten times. The chain has TRBV6-5 and TRBJ2-7, with D unresolved. CDR1 MNHEY and CDR2 SVGAGI come from the germline V gene. This CDR3 has 14 amino acids. The V end lost 6 bases, the J end lost 3 bases, and 15 bases lay between the germline ends. CDR3 region: CASSPDSWFYEQYF. The DNA of the CDR3 is TGTGCCAGCAGCCCTGATTCGTGGTTCTACGAGCAGTACTTC.

V and J are TRBV27 and TRBJ2-3; D possibly corresponds to TRBD2 (6 bases). The V end lost 10 bases, the J end lost 8 bases, and 13 bases lay between the germline ends. Germline V lookup: CDR1 MNHEY, CDR2 SMNVEV (reference sequence). This CDR3 spans 11 amino acids. Here the CDR3 reads CATLGGVTQYF. The DNA of the CDR3 is TGTGCCACCCTGGGGGGAGTTACGCAGTATTTT.

V is TRBV6-1 and J is TRBJ2-7, with D unclear. Trimming pared 11 bases from V and 5 bases from J, leaving 19 bases between. Germline CDR1 is MNHNS and CDR2 is SASEGT. The CDR3 length is 13 residues. The CDR3 here is CAGNRPPWNEQYF. The DNA for the CDR3 is TGTGCCGGAAACCGGCCACCATGGAACGAGCAGTACTTC.

The chain combines TRBV7-9 with TRBJ1-4; perhaps TRBD1 as D (6 bases). Trimming left V 5 bases short and J 6 bases short, with 13 bases between. This CDR3 comprises 14 residues. The V gene's germline CDR1 is SEHNR and CDR2 FQNEAQ (reference sequence). The CDR3 is CASSLGGADEKLFF. Here the CDR3 DNA reads TGTGCCAGCAGCCTAGGGGGGGCGGATGAAAAACTGTTTTTT.

This clone showed up just a few times. V and J are TRBV10-2 and TRBJ2-7; D is ambiguous. Trimming removed 7 bases from V and 0 bases from J, with 13 bases in between. CDR3 length: 14 amino acids. Germline V CDR1 and CDR2: WSHSY, SAAADI. The CDR3 nucleotides read TGCGCCAGCAAGGTAGATCCGGACTCCTACGAGCAGTACTTC. It is translated as CASKVDPDSYEQYF.

V gene TRBV13 combines with J gene TRBJ2-1; possibly TRBD2 for D (6 bases). The ends were cut back, 5 bases at V and 7 bases at J, with 21 bases in the middle. Germline V gene data show CDR1 as PRHDT and CDR2 as FYEKMQ (reference sequence). This CDR3 is built from 16 residues. The CDR3 region has the DNA TGTGCCAGCAGCCGCCCGGGGGAAGGGGCCTGGAATGAGCAGTTCTTC. It encodes CASSRPGEGAWNEQFF.

The J gene is TRBJ2-6, the V gene TRBV5-1; 9 bases match TRBD1. Trimming at V came to 7 bases and at J to 2 bases, leaving 10 bases not matched to a gene. CDR1 SGHRS and CDR2 YFSETQ come from the germline V gene. The CDR3 covers 17 residues. CDR3 amino acids: CASQWDRVHPGANVLTF. The CDR3 region has the DNA TGCGCCAGCCAATGGGACAGGGTCCATCCTGGGGCCAACGTCCTGACTTTC.

As DNA, the CDR3 is TGTGCCAGCAGCCTAGGGGGCACCGGGGAGCTGTTTTTT. Amino acid sequence: CASSLGGTGELFF. This rearrangement joins TRBV6-5 to TRBJ2-2, with D perhaps TRBD1 (6 bases). Trimming took 6 bases from V and 4 from J, leaving 9 bases between them. The V gene's germline CDR1 is MNHEY and CDR2 SVGAGI. The CDR3 consists of 13 residues.

This chain connects TRBV19 to TRBJ2-1; a possible D gene is TRBD2 (5 bases). Trimming stripped 7 bases from V and 6 bases from J, with 13 bases between. Germline CDR1 reads LNHDA; CDR2 reads SQIVND (reference sequence). The CDR3 consists of 13 residues. CDR3 DNA: TGTGCCAGTACAGCTCTCCGGGGCAATGAGCAGTTCTTC. Residues: CASTALRGNEQFF. The complete variable domain, with remaining parts taken from reference TRBV19 and TRBJ2-1, reads DGGITQSPKYLFRKEGQNVTLSCEQNLNHDAMYWYRQDPGQGLRLIYYSQIVNDFQKGDIAEGYSVSREKKESFPLTVTSAQKNPTAFYLCASTALRGNEQFFGPGTRLTVL.

This clone was counted between two and nine times. This chain uses TRBV5-6 with TRBJ1-2, with TRBD1 matching over 8 bases. The germline V gene has CDR1 SGHDT and CDR2 YYEEEE. The J segment lost 8 bases and the V segment lost 5 bases, leaving 8 bases of the junction unmatched. This CDR3 spans 13 amino acids. The DNA for the CDR3 is TGTGCCAGCAGATACGGACAGGGCTACGGCTACACCTTC. Its translation: CASRYGQGYGYTF.